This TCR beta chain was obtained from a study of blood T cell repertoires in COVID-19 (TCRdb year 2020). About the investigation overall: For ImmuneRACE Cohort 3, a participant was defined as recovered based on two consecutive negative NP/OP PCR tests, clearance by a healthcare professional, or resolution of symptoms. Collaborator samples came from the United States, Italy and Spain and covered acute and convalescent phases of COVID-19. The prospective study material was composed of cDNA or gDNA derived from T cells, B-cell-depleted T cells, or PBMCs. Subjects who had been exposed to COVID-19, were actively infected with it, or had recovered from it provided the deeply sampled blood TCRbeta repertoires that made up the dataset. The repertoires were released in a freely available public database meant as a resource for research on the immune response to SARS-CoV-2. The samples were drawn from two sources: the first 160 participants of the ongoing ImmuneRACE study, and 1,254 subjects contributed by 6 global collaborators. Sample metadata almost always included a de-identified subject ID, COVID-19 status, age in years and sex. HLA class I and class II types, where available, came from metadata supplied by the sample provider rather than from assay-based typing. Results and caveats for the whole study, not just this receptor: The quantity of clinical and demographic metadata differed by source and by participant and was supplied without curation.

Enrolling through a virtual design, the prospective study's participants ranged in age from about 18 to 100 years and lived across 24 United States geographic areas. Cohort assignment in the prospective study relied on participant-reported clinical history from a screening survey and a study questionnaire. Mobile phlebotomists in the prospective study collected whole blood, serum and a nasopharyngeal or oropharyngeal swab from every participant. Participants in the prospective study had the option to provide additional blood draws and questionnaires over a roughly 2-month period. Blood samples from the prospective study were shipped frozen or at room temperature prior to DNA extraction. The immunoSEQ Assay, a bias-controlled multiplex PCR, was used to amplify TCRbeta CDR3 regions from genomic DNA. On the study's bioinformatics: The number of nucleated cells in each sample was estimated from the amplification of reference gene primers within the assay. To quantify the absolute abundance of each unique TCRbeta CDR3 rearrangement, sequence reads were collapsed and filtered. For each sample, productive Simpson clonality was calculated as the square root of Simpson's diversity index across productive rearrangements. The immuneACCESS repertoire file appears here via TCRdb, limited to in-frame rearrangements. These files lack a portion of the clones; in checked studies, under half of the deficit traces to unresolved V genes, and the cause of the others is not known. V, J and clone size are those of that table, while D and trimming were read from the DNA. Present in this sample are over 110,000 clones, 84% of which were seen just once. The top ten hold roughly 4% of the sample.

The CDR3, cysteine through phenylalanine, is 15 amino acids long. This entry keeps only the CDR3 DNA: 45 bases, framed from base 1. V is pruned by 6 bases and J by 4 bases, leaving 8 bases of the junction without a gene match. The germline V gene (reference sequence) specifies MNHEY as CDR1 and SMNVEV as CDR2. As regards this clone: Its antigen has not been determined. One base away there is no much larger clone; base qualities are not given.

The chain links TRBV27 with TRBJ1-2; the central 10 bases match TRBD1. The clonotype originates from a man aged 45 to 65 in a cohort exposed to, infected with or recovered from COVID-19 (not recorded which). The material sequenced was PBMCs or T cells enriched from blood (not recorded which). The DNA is TGTGCCAGCAGAACGACAGGGGGCAGCATCTATGGCTACACCTTC. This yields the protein CASRTTGGSIYGYTF.